This T cell receptor beta chain originates from a study of regulatory T cells in long-lasting Graves disease. Whole-study findings and limits: Owing to a sample size that was small, accuracy may have been reduced.

About this clonotype: Antigen unknown.

CDR1 and CDR2 (germline): SGDLS, YYNGEE. This CDR3 spans 16 amino acids. J was trimmed by 1 base and V by 3 bases; bases with no gene match: 5. As to time point: newly diagnosed GD, antithyroid drugs for less than 3 months. From RNA extracted from PBMCs, the TCR library was made. Building of the TCR beta libraries involved iRepertoire HTBI primers and Arm-PCR of CDR3 regions. One entry per CDR3 protein results from TCRdb running MiXCR on the multiplex PCR reads. This table has about 310,000 distinct CDR3 sequences, 15% to 20% appearing once. This receptor was identified in a female donor with Graves disease. The sequencing here drew on peripheral blood mononuclear cells (PBMCs), taken at new diagnosis, from a patient treated with antithyroid drugs. The rearrangement links TRBV9 to TRBJ2-5; 11 bases agree with TRBD2. The CDR3 region is CASSALAGASQETQYF. CDR3 nucleotide sequence: TGTGCCAGCAGCGCACTAGCGGGAGCGTCCCAAGAGACCCAGTACTTC.